This T cell receptor (beta chain) was captured in a study of blood T cell repertoires in COVID-19. Turning to the study itself: Acute and convalescent COVID-19 specimens originated in the United States, Italy and Spain. PBMCs, B-cell-depleted T cells, or T cells were the source of the cDNA or gDNA that made up the material.

Germline lookup yields CDR1 SGHTA and CDR2 FQGNSA. Trimming removed 4 bases at V and 6 bases at J, with 15 bases between. The CDR3 extends over 15 amino acids. Assay: immunoSEQ multiplex PCR; the TCRdb copy retains only in-frame clones and omits some. The data hold 300,000 to 350,000 clones, with 70% to 90% observed a single time. This TCR was sampled from a man aged 25-40 years who had recovered from COVID-19. The chain recombines TRBV7-2 with TRBJ1-4; tentative D call: TRBD1 (6 bases). The sample was PBMCs or T cells enriched from blood (not recorded which). The CDR3 sequence: CASSWKSGVYEKLFF. DNA for the CDR3: TGTGCCAGCAGCTGGAAGTCAGGGGTATATGAAAAACTGTTTTTT.